Each of the 13 T cell receptor beta chains below was sequenced from the same sample in a study of T cells after yellow fever vaccination (dated by TCRdb to about 2019). The intended sense of this specimen's treatment or condition label: live attenuated yellow fever vaccine strain. The library was obtained by 5' RACE. Sequencing took place on an Illumina HiSeq 2500. Using fastp at Q25 and MiXCR, TCRdb reprocessed the public reads and kept productive beta chains. When rows share a CDR3 protein, they turn into one entry using the most common DNA and genes. This sample comprises about 350,000 distinct CDR3 sequences, 9.5% to 13% of them detected only once. About 17% of the sample is in the top ten clones. The sample in question was PBMCs, obtained on the day of the first yellow fever vaccination. Receptor source: a man between 18 and 29 years old who received the YFV17D yellow fever vaccine.

A few counts support this clonotype. J is TRBJ2-7 and V is TRBV3-1; the match to TRBD2 covers 8 bases. V lost 3 bases to trimming and J lost 3 bases; unmatched junction nucleotides: 4. The CDR3 is 14 residues long. Germline CDR1 is LGHDT and CDR2 is YNNKEL (reference sequence). The chain's CDR3 is CASSHGLAVYEQYF. The CDR3, as DNA: TGTGCCAGCAGCCACGGACTAGCAGTCTACGAGCAGTACTTC.

The rearrangement links TRBV7-2 to TRBJ2-7; D ambiguous. The CDR3 has 13 amino acids. V lost 7 bases and J 1 base, leaving 11 bases between the germline ends. Per the germline V gene, CDR1 is SGHTA and CDR2 is FQGNSA. CDR3: CASTSDISYEQYF. DNA of the CDR3: TGTGCCAGCACCTCCGACATTTCCTACGAGCAGTACTTC. Drawing the rest from reference TRBV7-2 and TRBJ2-7, the complete variable domain is GAGVSQSPSNKVTEKGKDVELRCDPISGHTALYWYRQSLGQGLEFLIYFQGNSAPDKSGLPSDRFSAERTGGSVSTLTIQRTQQEDSAVYLCASTSDISYEQYFGPGTRLTVT.

This clonotype was seen a handful of times. The V gene is TRBV18, the J gene TRBJ2-1; 8 bases agree with TRBD2. The CDR3 runs 14 residues. Unmatched junction bases numbered 5, after V lost 3 bases and J lost 7 bases. Germline assignment: CDR1 KGHSH and CDR2 LQKENI. CDR3 in DNA: TGTGCCAGCTCACCGCGGACTAGCCAGAATGAGCAGTTCTTC. Translated: CASSPRTSQNEQFF.

This clonotype was detected a few times. The V and J genes are TRBV20-1 and TRBJ2-1; D remains ambiguous. V dropped 3 bases and J dropped 1 base, with 7 bases sitting between them. The CDR3 spans 13 residues. Germline CDR1 is DFQATT and CDR2 is SNEGSKA (reference sequence). The CDR3 nucleotides read TGCAGTGCTAGTTTCCCATCCTACAATGAGCAGTTCTTC. As protein: CSASFPSYNEQFF.

This clonotype was picked up a small number of times. The V gene is TRBV7-2, the J gene TRBJ1-2, with D perhaps matching TRBD1 (6 bases). V lost 5 bases and J 8 bases, leaving 18 bases between the germline ends. From germline, CDR1 is SGHTA and CDR2 FQGNSA. The CDR3 has 14 residues. The CDR3 loop is CASSPGAPVEGYTF. CDR3 bases: TGTGCCAGCAGCCCAGGGGCACCTGTGGAAGGCTACACCTTC.

This sequence joins TRBV5-1 and TRBJ2-3, with 8 bases fitting TRBD2. This CDR3 spans 15 amino acids. After removal of 1 base from V and 5 bases from J, the junction contained 6 bases not matched to a gene. Germline assignment: CDR1 SGHRS and CDR2 YFSETQ. CDR3 residues: CASSLMGTRKDTQYF. In nucleotides, the CDR3 is TGCGCCAGCAGCTTGATGGGGACTAGGAAAGATACGCAGTATTTT.

V gene TRBV4-1 combines with J gene TRBJ2-1, with D possibly TRBD1 on 5 matching bases. This CDR3 spans 15 amino acids. Germline CDR1 is MGHRA and CDR2 is YSYEKL. V was shortened by 1 base and J by 9 bases, with 16 bases between the two germline ends. CDR3 in amino acids: CASSQAGRVGFEQFF. The CDR3 nucleotides are TGCGCCAGCAGCCAAGCCGGCAGGGTCGGATTTGAGCAGTTCTTC.

The CDR3 nucleotides read TGTGCCAGCAGCTTCTCCGGGACAGGAGGAGGGGAGCTGTTTTTT. This gives the protein CASSFSGTGGGELFF. The chain joins TRBV7-2 to TRBJ2-2, with 8 bases matching TRBD1. The trim removed 3 bases at V and 8 bases at J, leaving 8 bases unmatched. The germline CDR1 and CDR2 sequences are SGHTA and FQGNSA. The CDR3 runs to 15 residues.

This sequence joins TRBV7-6 and TRBJ2-3; maybe TRBD1 (6 bases). Trimming stripped 3 bases from V and 5 bases from J, with 15 bases between. This CDR3 spans 15 amino acids. From germline, CDR1 is SGHVS and CDR2 FNYEAQ. CDR3 loop: CASSLYAGAGDTQYF. The CDR3 DNA sequence: TGTGCCAGCAGCTTGTATGCAGGGGCCGGAGATACGCAGTATTTT.

Comments on this clonotype: A much larger clone differs by one base, so this may be a read error. V usage is TRBV27 and J usage is TRBJ2-2, with D perhaps assigned TRBD1 or TRBD2 (5 bases each). From germline, CDR1 is MNHEY and CDR2 SMNVEV (reference sequence). The CDR3 extends over 15 amino acids. Here the CDR3 reads CASSFDGWGTGEMFF. CDR3 bases: TGTGCCAGCAGTTTCGATGGGTGGGGGACCGGGGAGATGTTTTTT.

The chain links TRBV4-3 to TRBJ2-3; 8 bases agree with TRBD2. V dropped 0 bases and J dropped 1; count of bases not matched to a gene: 6. This CDR3 contains 17 residues. CDR1 is LGHNA, CDR2 YSLEER, per germline. CDR3 sequence (DNA): TGCGCCAGCAGCCAAGATCCGAGCGGGAGACGCACAGATACGCAGTATTTT. Its translation is CASSQDPSGRRTDTQYF.

This clonotype was counted ten times or more. V gene TRBV20-1 combines with J gene TRBJ2-1; 9 positions agree with TRBD2. Germline CDR1 DFQATT, CDR2 SNEGSKA (reference sequence). The CDR3 is 14 amino acids. J was trimmed by 8 bases and V by 0 bases; bases with no gene match: 5. This CDR3 is CSARDGGGADEQFF. As DNA, the CDR3 is TGCAGTGCTAGAGACGGCGGGGGGGCCGATGAGCAGTTCTTC.

There are a few counts of this clonotype. This chain links TRBV20-1 with TRBJ2-5, with 7 positions matching TRBD1. Germline CDR1 and CDR2: DFQATT and SNEGSKA (reference sequence). The CDR3 runs 16 residues. After removal of 1 base from V and 2 bases from J, the junction contained 10 bases not matched to a gene. This chain's CDR3 is CSARGQPGRGQETQYF. The CDR3 DNA reads as TGCAGTGCTAGAGGCCAACCGGGCAGGGGGCAAGAGACCCAGTACTTC.